The source of this TCR beta chain is a study of PD-1 blockade in mismatch repair-deficient tumors. For the study at large: Enrolled about 2013-2017, patients had progressing, pretreated mismatch repair-deficient cancers of about a dozen types.

The CDR3 extends over 13 amino acids. CDR1 is MNHEY and CDR2 is SMNVEV in the germline V gene (reference sequence). Trimming left V 3 bases short and J 2 bases short, with 7 bases between. The method was immunoSEQ multiplex PCR; TCRdb's version includes in-frame clones alone and lacks a portion of them. The table records around 130,000 clones, roughly 90% of them present only once. The material sequenced was peripheral blood, taken almost 74 weeks after starting pembrolizumab. V gene TRBV27 combines with J gene TRBJ2-5; possibly TRBD2 for D (5 bases). The TCR comes from an adult with mismatch repair-deficient cancer. CDR3 region: CASSFRGQETQYF. The CDR3, as DNA: TGTGCCAGCAGTTTTAGAGGGCAAGAGACCCAGTACTTC.